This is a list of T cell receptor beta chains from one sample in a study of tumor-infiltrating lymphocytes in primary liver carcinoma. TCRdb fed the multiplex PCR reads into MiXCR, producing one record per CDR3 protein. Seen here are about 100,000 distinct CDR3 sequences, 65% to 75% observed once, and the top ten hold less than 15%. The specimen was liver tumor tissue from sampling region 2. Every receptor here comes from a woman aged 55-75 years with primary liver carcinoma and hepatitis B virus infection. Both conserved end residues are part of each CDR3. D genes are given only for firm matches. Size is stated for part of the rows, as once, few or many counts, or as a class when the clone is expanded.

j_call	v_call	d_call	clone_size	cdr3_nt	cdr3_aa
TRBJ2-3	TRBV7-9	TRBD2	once	TGTGCCAGCAGCTTAAAAGCTACGAGACTAGCGGACATCACAGGGGGCACAGATACGCAGTATTTT	CASSLKATRLADITGGTDTQYF
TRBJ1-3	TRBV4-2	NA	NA	TGTACCAGCAGCCAAGACGGGACCGCTGGAAGCACCATATATTTT	CTSSQDGTAGSTIYF
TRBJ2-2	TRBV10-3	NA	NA	TGTGCGATCGCGGGTTCCGGGGAGCTGTTTTTT	CAIAGSGELFF
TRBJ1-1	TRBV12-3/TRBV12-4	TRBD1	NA	TGTGCCAGCAGTTTAGGACAGGGGTCGATGCCTTTCTTT	CASSLGQGSMPFF
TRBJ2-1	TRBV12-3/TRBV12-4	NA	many	TGTGCCAGCAGTAACTACAATGAGCAGTTCTTC	CASSNYNEQFF
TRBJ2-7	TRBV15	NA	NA	TGTGCCACCAGCAGAGCGATGTTAGCCGAGCAGTACTTC	CATSRAMLAEQYF
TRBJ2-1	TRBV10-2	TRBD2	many	TGCGCCAGCAGTGAGTCTTCGCGGGAGCCCCCGGGGAATGAGCAGTTCTTC	CASSESSREPPGNEQFF
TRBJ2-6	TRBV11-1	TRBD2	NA	TGTGCCAGCAGTTCGGGACTAGGTGACTCTGGGGCCAACGTCCTGACTTTC	CASSSGLGDSGANVLTF
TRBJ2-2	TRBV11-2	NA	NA	TGTACTAGCAGCTTTCGGGTCGGGGAACTGTTTTTT	CTSSFRVGELFF
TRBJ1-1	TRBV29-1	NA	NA	NA	CSVAQGATETFF
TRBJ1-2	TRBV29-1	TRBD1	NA	TGCAGCGTTGAAGATCAGGGGGGACTAGACTATGACTACACCTTC	CSVEDQGGLDYDYTF
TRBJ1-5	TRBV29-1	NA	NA	TGCAGAGTTGAGCAGGGAAGGAATCAGCCCCAGAATTTT	CRVEQGRNQPQNF
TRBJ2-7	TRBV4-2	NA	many	TGTGCCAGCAGCCAAGAGAAGCGAGGCGCTTACGAGCAGTACTTC	CASSQEKRGAYEQYF
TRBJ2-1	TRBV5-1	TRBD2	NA	TGCGCCAGCAGCTTGGGGGCGGGAGCATTGAATGAGCAGTTCTTC	CASSLGAGALNEQFF
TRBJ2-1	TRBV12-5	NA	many	TGTGCTAGTGGTTCTAGCTGGTTATTCGGGGAGTATGTGGGAGAGCAGTTCTTC	CASGSSWLFGEYVGEQFF
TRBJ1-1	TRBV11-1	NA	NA	TGTGCAGGCAGCCTAATGTCCCTGATCACTGAAGCTTTCTTT	CAGSLMSLITEAFF
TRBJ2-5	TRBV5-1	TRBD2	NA	TGCGCCAGAAGCTTGCTTAGCGGGAGTAGAGAGACCCAGTACTTC	CARSLLSGSRETQYF
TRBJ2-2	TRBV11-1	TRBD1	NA	TGTTCCAGCAGTCTGAGCCTTGACACAGGGGAGCTGGTTTTT	CSSSLSLDTGELVF
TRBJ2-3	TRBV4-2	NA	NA	TGTGCTAGCAGCCAAGACGGGCTATCCACAGATACGCAGTATTTT	CASSQDGLSTDTQYF
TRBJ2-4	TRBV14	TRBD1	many	TGTGCCAGCAGCGACACCAGGGGGCGTGGATACATTCAGTACTTC	CASSDTRGRGYIQYF
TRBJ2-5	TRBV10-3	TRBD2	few	TGTGCCATCAGCCTAGCGGGAGGAGTGGTTCGGGAGACCCAGTACTTC	CAISLAGGVVRETQYF
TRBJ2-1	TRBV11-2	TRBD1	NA	TGTGCCAGCAGCTTAACCCACGGACCAGGATACAGGGGTGAACAGTTCTTC	CASSLTHGPGYRGEQFF
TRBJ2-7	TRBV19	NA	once	TGTGCCAGTAGTATCCTAGGAAACAAGCAGTACTTC	CASSILGNKQYF
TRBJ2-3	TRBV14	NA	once	TGTGACAGCAGCCGGGCAGGAGGCACAGATACGCAGTATTTT	CDSSRAGGTDTQYF
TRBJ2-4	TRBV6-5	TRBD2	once	TGTGCCAGCCTGGTCGGGAGGGCCAAAAACATCCAGTACTTC	CASLVGRAKNIQYF
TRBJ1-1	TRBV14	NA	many	TGTGCCAGCAGCCGGCAAGGGGGTTATACTGAAGCTTTCTTT	CASSRQGGYTEAFF